Reported below is one T cell receptor (beta chain). This record comes from a study of blood T cell repertoires in COVID-19. Overall study: The cDNA or gDNA used as material had been derived from T cells, B-cell-depleted T cells, or PBMCs.

Original analysis: Amplifying reference gene primers gave estimates of nucleated cell counts. Here immunoSEQ multiplex PCR was the method, and the copy in TCRdb shows in-frame clones only, minus some. V, J and clone size are those of that table, while D and trimming were read from the DNA. Found here are more than 55,000 clones, around 79% of them singletons; the top ten hold over 11%. Sequencing was performed on peripheral blood. The TCR originated in a woman in her 70s with acute or convalescent COVID-19.

Here the CDR3 DNA reads TGTGCCAGCAGCCGGGACAGGGGAAATAGCAATCAGCCCCAGCATTTT. This sequence encodes CASSRDRGNSNQPQHF. The chain links TRBV5-8 to TRBJ1-5; 10 bases are a match to TRBD1. J lost 0 bases, V lost 4 bases, and 4 bases had no gene match. CDR1 and CDR2 from the germline V gene are SGHTS and YDEGEE. The CDR3 is 16 amino acids.